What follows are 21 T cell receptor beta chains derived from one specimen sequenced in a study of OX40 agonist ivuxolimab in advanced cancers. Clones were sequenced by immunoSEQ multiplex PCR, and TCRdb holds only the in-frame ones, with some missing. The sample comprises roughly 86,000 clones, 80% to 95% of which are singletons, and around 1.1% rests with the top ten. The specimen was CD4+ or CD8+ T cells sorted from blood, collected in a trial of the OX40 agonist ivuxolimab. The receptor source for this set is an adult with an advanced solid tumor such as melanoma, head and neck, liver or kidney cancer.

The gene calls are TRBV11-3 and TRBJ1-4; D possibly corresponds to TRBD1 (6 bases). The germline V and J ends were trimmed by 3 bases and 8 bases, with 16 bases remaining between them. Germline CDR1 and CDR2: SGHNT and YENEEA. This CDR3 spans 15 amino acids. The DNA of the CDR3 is TGTGCCAGCAGCTTTGGTTCAGGGGTACGAGAAAAACTGTTTTTT. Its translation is CASSFGSGVREKLFF.

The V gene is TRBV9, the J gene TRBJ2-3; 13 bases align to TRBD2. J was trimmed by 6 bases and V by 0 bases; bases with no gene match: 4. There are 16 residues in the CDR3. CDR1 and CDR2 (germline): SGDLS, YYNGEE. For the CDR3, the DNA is TGTGCCAGCAGCGTAGCTCCGGGACTAGCGGGGGATACGCAGTATTTT. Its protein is CASSVAPGLAGDTQYF.

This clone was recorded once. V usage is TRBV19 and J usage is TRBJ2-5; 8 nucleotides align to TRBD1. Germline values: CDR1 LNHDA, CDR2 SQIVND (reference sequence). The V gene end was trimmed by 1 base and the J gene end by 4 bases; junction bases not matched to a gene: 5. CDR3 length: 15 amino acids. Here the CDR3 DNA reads TGTGCCAGTAGTATAGGCCCGACAGGGGTAGAGACCCAGTACTTC. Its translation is CASSIGPTGVETQYF.

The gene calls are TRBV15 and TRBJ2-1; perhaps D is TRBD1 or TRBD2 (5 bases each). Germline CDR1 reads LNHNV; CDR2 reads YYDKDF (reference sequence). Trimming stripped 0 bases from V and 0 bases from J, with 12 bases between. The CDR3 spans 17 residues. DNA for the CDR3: TGTGCCACCAGCAGAGAGGGGGTGCGAGTCTCCTACAATGAGCAGTTCTTC. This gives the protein CATSREGVRVSYNEQFF.

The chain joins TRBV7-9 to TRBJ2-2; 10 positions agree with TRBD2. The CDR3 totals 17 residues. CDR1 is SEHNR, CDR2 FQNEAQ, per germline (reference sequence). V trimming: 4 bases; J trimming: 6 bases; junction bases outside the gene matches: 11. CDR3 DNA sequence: TGTGCCAGCAGCTCCGGATCGCTAGCGGGAGAGCCCGGGGAGCTGTTTTTT. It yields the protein CASSSGSLAGEPGELFF. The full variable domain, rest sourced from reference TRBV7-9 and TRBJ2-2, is DTGVSQNPRHKITKRGQNVTFRCDPISEHNRLYWYRQTLGQGPEFLTYFQNEAQLEKSRLLSDRFSAERPKGSFSTLEIQRTEQGDSAMYLCASSSGSLAGEPGELFFGEGSRLTVL.

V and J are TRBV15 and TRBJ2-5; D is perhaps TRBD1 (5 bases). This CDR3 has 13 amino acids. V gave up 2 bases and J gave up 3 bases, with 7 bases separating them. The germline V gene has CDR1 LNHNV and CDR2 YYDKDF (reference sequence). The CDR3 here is CATSRQGKETQYF. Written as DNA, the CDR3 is TGTGCCACCAGCAGACAGGGTAAAGAGACCCAGTACTTC.

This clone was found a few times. The CDR3 DNA reads as TGTGCCAGCAGTTACTCAGGGACTGCCTCCTACGAGCAGTACTTC. This encodes CASSYSGTASYEQYF. V gene TRBV6-5 combines with J gene TRBJ2-7, with D possibly being TRBD2 (6 bases). The CDR3 runs to 15 residues. Trimming pared 0 bases from V and 0 bases from J, leaving 9 bases between. Germline V lookup: CDR1 MNHEY, CDR2 SVGAGI.

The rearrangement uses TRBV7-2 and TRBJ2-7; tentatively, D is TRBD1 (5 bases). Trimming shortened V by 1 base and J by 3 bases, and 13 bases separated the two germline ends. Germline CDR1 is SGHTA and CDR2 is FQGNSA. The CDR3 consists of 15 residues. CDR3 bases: TGTGCCAGCAGCTTAGTTGCTCAGGGTTACTACGAGCAGTACTTC. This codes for CASSLVAQGYYEQYF.

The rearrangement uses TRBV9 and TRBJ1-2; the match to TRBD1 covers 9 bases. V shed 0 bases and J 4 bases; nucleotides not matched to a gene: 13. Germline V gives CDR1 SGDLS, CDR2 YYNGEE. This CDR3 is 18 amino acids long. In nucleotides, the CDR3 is TGTGCCAGCAGCGTAGATCCGGGGACAGGGACCCCATTCTATGGCTACACCTTC. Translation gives CASSVDPGTGTPFYGYTF.

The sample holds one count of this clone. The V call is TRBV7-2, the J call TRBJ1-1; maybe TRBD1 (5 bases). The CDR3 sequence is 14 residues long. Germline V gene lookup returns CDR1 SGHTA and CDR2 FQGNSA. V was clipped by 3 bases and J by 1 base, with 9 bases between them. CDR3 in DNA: TGTGCCAGCAGCTTGAGGGGAGCGAACACTGAAGCTTTCTTT. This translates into CASSLRGANTEAFF.

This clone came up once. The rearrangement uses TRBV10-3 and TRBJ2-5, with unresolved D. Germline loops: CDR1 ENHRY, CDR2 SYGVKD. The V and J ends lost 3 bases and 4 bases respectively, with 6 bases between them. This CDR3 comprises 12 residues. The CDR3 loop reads CAISDHGETQYF. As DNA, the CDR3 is TGTGCCATCAGTGACCACGGAGAGACCCAGTACTTC.

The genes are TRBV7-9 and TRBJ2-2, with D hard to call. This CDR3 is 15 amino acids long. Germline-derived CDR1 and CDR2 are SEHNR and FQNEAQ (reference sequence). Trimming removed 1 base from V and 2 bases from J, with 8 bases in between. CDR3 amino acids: CASSLDTYNTGELFF. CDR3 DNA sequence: TGTGCCAGCAGCTTAGATACCTATAACACCGGGGAGCTGTTTTTT.

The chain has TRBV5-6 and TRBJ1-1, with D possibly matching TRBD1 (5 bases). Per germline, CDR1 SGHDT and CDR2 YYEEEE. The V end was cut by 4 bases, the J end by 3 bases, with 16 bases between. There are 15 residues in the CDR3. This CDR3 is CASSPGGGWYTEAFF. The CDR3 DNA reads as TGTGCCAGCAGCCCCGGGGGAGGTTGGTACACTGAAGCTTTCTTT.

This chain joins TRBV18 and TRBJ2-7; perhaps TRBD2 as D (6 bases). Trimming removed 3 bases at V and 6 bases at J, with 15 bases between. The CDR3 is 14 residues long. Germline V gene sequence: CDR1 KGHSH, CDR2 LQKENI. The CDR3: CASSPRDLPREQYF. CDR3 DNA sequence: TGTGCCAGCTCACCCCGGGACTTACCACGCGAGCAGTACTTC.

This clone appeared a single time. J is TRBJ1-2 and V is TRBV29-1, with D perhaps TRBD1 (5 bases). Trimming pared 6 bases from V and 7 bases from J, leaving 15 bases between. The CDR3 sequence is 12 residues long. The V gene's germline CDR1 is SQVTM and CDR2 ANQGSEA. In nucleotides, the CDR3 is TGCAGCGTCCGGGACGGCGACTCTGGCTACACCTTC. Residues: CSVRDGDSGYTF.

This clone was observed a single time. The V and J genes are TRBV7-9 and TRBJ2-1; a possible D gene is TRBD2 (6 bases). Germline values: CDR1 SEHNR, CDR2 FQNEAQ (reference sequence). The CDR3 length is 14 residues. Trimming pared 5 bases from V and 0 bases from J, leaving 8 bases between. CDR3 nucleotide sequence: TGTGCCAGCAGCGATAGCGGCTCCTACAATGAGCAGTTCTTC. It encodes CASSDSGSYNEQFF. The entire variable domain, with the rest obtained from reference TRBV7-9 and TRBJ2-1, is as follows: DTGVSQNPRHKITKRGQNVTFRCDPISEHNRLYWYRQTLGQGPEFLTYFQNEAQLEKSRLLSDRFSAERPKGSFSTLEIQRTEQGDSAMYLCASSDSGSYNEQFFGPGTRLTVL.

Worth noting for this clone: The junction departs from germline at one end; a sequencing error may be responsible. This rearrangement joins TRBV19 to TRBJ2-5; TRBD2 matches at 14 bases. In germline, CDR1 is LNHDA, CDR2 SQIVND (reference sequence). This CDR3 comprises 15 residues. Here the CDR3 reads CASSIGTSGRETQYF. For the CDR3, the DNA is TGTGCCAGTAGCATAGGGACTAGCGGGAGAGAGACCCAGTACTTC.

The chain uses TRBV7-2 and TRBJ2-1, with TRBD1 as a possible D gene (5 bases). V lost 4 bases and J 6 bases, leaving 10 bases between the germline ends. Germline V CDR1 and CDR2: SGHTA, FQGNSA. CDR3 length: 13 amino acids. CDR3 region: CASSSQVGNEQFF. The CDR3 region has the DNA TGTGCCAGCAGCTCACAGGTGGGCAATGAGCAGTTCTTC.

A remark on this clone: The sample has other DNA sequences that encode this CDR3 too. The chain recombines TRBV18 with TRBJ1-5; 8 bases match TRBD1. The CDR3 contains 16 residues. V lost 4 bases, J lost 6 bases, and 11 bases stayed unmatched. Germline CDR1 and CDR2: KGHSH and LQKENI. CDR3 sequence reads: CASSQSQGAGGQPQHF. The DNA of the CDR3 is TGTGCCAGCTCACAATCGCAGGGGGCGGGGGGTCAGCCCCAGCATTTT.

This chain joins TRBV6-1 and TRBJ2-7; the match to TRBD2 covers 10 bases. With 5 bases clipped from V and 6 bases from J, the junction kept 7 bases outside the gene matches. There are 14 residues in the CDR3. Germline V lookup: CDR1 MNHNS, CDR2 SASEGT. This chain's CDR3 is CASSMSGRVSEQYF. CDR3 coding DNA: TGTGCCAGCAGTATGAGCGGGAGGGTTTCCGAGCAGTACTTC.

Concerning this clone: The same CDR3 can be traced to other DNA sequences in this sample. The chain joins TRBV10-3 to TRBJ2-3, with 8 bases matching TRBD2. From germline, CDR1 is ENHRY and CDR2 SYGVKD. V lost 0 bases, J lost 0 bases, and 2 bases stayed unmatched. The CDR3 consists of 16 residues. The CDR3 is CAISESAGGSTDTQYF. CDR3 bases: TGTGCCATCAGTGAGTCGGCGGGAGGTAGCACAGATACGCAGTATTTT.